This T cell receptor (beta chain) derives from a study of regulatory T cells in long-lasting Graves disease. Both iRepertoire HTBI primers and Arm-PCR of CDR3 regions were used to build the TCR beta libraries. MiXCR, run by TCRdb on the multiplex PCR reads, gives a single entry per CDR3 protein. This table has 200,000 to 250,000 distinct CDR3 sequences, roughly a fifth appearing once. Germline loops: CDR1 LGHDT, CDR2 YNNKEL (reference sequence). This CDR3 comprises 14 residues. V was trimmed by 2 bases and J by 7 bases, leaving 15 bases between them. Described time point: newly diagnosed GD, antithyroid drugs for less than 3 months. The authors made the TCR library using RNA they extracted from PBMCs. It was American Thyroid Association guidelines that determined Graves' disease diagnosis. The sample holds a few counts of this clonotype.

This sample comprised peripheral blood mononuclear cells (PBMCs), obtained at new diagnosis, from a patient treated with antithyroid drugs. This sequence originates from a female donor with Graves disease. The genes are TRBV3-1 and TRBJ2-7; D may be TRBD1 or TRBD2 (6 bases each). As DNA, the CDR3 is TGTGCCAGCAGCCAATCGTTCCAGGGGAGGGAGCAGTACTTC. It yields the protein CASSQSFQGREQYF.